This TCR beta chain came from a study of Tregs in tolerant kidney transplant recipients (dated by TCRdb to the late 2010s). As for the study more broadly: The study applied TCRbeta sequencing to find donor-specific regulatory T cells before combined kidney and bone marrow transplantation and then followed those same cells after transplant. In a few healthy controls, several methods of expanding Tregs specific for an allogeneic donor were compared by TCRbeta repertoire sequencing. What the study reported, not specific to this receptor: The most biologically relevant and donor-specific TCRbeta repertoire appeared to be identified by expanding Tregs with activated donor B cells. Because only a small number of patients were included, the study had limitations, and the results will need to be validated in larger populations as well as under other immunosuppression protocols. Biological reproducibility was not directly assessed, although technical replication error appeared to be minimal.

For CDR1 and CDR2, the germline V gene (reference sequence) lists SGHKS and YYEKEE. The CDR3 runs 14 amino acids, cysteine and phenylalanine included. The entry retains the CDR3 DNA only, 42 bases that are in frame from base 1. A distance of 11 bases separates the germline ends of V and J, which lose 4 bases and 0 bases respectively. Of note for this clone: Its antigen is currently not known. It has no much larger one-base neighbor in the sample; base qualities were not kept.

Thawed PBMCs were FACS-sorted into unstimulated Tregs (CD4+CD25+CD127-), CD4+ non-Tregs (CD4+CD25-), CD4 cells and CD8 cells. Healthy control blood was obtained either as purchased buffy coats or from healthy volunteers. Healthy control blood was processed to PBMCs by Ficoll density gradient and cryopreserved, and patient PBMCs were collected before and after transplant. For TCRbeta CDR3 sequencing, genomic DNA from the sorted cells was extracted using the QIAGEN DNeasy Blood and Tissue Kit. High-throughput TCRbeta CDR3 sequencing, which included PCR amplification with bias correction and internal controls, was done commercially through immunoSEQ. The authors' pipeline ran thus. Unique productive TCRbeta sequences were defined by CDR3 nucleotide sequence where primers matched, and otherwise by CDR3 amino acid sequence together with Vbeta and Jbeta genes. Sorting error was corrected by removing sequences shared between sorted populations at a frequency ratio of 2:1 or less, and the remaining shared sequences were assigned to the higher population. Sequences were defined as donor-reactive when expanded at least 5-fold in CFSE-low cells versus unstimulated cells and present at a frequency of at least 0.01% in CFSE-low cells. Jensen-Shannon divergence calculated on the top 100 TCRbeta sequences ranked by frequency was used to measure repertoire divergence. For any sample with multiple sequencing runs, sorting error was corrected in each run separately before the runs were pooled. Not all clones reach the TCRdb copy of this immuneACCESS table, which keeps in-frame sequences only. Checked studies attribute under half of the gap to unresolved V genes and leave the rest unexplained. Clone size and V and J calls were adopted from that table, with D and trimming inferred from the DNA. The table for this sample lists 75,000 to 95,000 clones; approximately 94% of them were counted only once. Jointly, the top ten make up roughly 4.7% of the sample.

Recombination linked TRBV5-5 to TRBJ2-7; matching of 6 bases hints at TRBD1 as the D gene. The sequenced sample consisted of CD8+ T cells from blood. This TCR derives from a human donor in good health. The nucleotide sequence is given as TGTGCCAGCAGCACGGACAGTTTCTCCTACGAGCAGTACTTC. Translated, this gives CASSTDSFSYEQYF. Extended through the reference TRBV5-5 and TRBJ2-7 proteins, this CDR3 yields the full variable domain: DAGVTQSPTHLIKTRGQQVTLRCSPISGHKSVSWYQQVLGQGPQFIFQYYEKEERGRGNFPDRFSARQFPNYSSELNVNALLLGDSALYLCASSTDSFSYEQYFGPGTRLTVT.